This paragraph covers one T cell receptor (beta chain) sequence. The antigen remains undetermined. V was clipped by 4 bases and J by 4 bases, with 15 bases between them. The CDR3 is 14 amino acids. CDR1 and CDR2 (germline): SGHDT, YYEEEE. This sample is part of a study of blood T cells in healthy people across ages. General observations from the study: Unsorted PBMCs prevented conclusive naive versus antigen-experienced comparison.

Using a J-beta primer mix together with a sample-barcoded 5' primer, a second PCR was run for roughly 7 to 11 cycles. Every molecule of cDNA carried a tag from a template-switch adaptor with 12 random nucleotides. Each single sample gave us at least 3 million CDR3-containing paired-end reads. TCRdb recomputed calls from the 5' RACE reads with MiXCR, one row per CDR3 protein. The sample carries 790,000 or so distinct CDR3 sequences, about 61% recorded once. Sequenced material: blood. The clonotype was recovered from a man aged 40-49 years in good health. This chain joins TRBV5-6 and TRBJ2-7, with D tentatively TRBD2 (6 bases). The CDR3 spells CASSKAGRWYEQYF. CDR3 nucleotides: TGTGCCAGCAGCAAGGCGGGGAGATGGTACGAGCAGTACTTC.